Listed below are T cell receptor beta chains from one sample, sequenced in a study of T cell responses to AZD1222 COVID-19 vaccine. The data were produced by immunoSEQ multiplex PCR, yet TCRdb's version contains in-frame clones alone and is incomplete. The table records fewer than 100,000 clones, about 83% of them present only once. Sequencing was performed on peripheral blood, taken 28 days after the second AZD1222 dose. The receptors come from an adult who received the AZD1222 COVID-19 vaccine. CDR3s include the opening cysteine and the closing phenylalanine or tryptophan. The order of the fields is clone size, V gene, D gene, CDR3 length, J gene, CDR3 protein, CDR3 DNA. D genes are given only for firm matches. The listing skips clone size in some rows; elsewhere it reads once, few, many or a size class.

.	TRBV6-2/TRBV6-3	.	15	TRBJ2-2	CASSYSAGNTGELFF	TGTGCCAGCAGTTACTCCGCGGGCAACACCGGGGAGCTGTTTTTT
.	TRBV12-3/TRBV12-4	.	13	TRBJ1-4	CASSLEGGEKLFF	TGTGCCAGCAGTTTGGAGGGTGGTGAAAAACTGTTTTTT
.	TRBV3-1/TRBV3-2	.	16	TRBJ1-1	CASSHRRALDEGEAFF	TGTGCCAGCAGCCATCGGAGGGCCCTCGATGAGGGGGAAGCTTTCTTT
.	TRBV18	.	15	TRBJ1-5	CASSPSQDSNQPQHF	TGTGCCAGCTCACCATCCCAGGATAGCAATCAGCCCCAGCATTTT
.	TRBV7-3	.	13	TRBJ2-5	CASSLSGKETQYF	TGTGCCAGCAGCTTATCAGGAAAAGAGACCCAGTACTTC
.	TRBV28	TRBD1	13	TRBJ2-7	CASRPGQWYEQYF	TGTGCCAGCAGACCGGGACAGTGGTACGAGCAGTACTTC
.	TRBV18	.	16	TRBJ2-2	CASSYSSFVNTGELFF	TGTGCCAGCTCATATTCCTCGTTCGTGAACACCGGGGAGCTGTTTTTT
.	TRBV6-5	.	14	TRBJ2-3	CASPGRGEADTQYF	TGTGCCAGCCCCGGAAGGGGAGAGGCAGATACGCAGTATTTT
.	TRBV2	.	15	TRBJ2-1	CASSSSTGNYNEQFF	.
.	TRBV19	.	13	TRBJ2-3	CASSPDGTDTQYF	TGTGCCAGTAGCCCGGACGGGACAGATACGCAGTATTTT
few	TRBV19	.	18	TRBJ1-2	CASRGPGRDGATAYGYTF	TGTGCCAGTAGAGGCCCTGGCAGGGATGGAGCTACGGCCTATGGCTACACCTTC
.	TRBV2	TRBD1	12	TRBJ1-1	CARGTGGAEAFF	TGTGCCAGAGGTACAGGGGGGGCTGAAGCTTTCTTT
.	TRBV28	TRBD2	17	TRBJ2-3	CASSLFGSGGARDTQYF	TGTGCCAGCAGTTTATTCGGTAGCGGGGGGGCCCGGGATACGCAGTATTTT
.	TRBV2	.	15	TRBJ2-3	CASERLSGSTDTQYF	TGTGCCAGCGAGCGCCTGAGCGGGAGCACAGATACGCAGTATTTT
.	TRBV5-8	.	15	TRBJ2-7	CASSLIGHTSYEQYF	TGTGCCAGCAGCTTGATTGGCCATACCTCCTACGAGCAGTACTTC
.	TRBV5-1	TRBD1	15	TRBJ1-2	CASSLPAGQGYGYTF	TGCGCCAGCAGCTTGCCCGCTGGACAGGGGTATGGCTACACCTTC
.	TRBV11-2	TRBD1	15	TRBJ2-7	CASSPLNRGQYEQYF	TGTGCCAGCAGCCCCCTCAACAGGGGGCAATACGAGCAGTACTTC
.	TRBV9	.	14	TRBJ1-1	CASSADGLNTEAFF	TGTGCCAGCAGCGCGGACGGACTGAACACTGAAGCTTTCTTT
.	TRBV25-1	.	14	TRBJ1-3	CASSERFSGNTIYF	TGTGCCAGCAGTGAGCGGTTCTCTGGAAACACCATATATTTT
.	TRBV2	.	14	TRBJ2-7	CASSVGHSSYEQYF	TGTGCCAGCAGTGTTGGGCACAGCTCCTACGAGCAGTACTTC
.	TRBV29-1	.	12	TRBJ2-1	CSRGAGANEQFF	TGCAGTCGGGGGGCAGGGGCCAATGAGCAGTTCTTC
.	TRBV9	.	16	TRBJ2-7	CASSVRGPRLSYEQYF	TGTGCCAGCAGCGTGAGAGGACCCAGACTCTCCTACGAGCAGTACTTC
.	TRBV27	TRBD1	15	TRBJ1-5	CASSTPDRVGQPQHF	TGTGCCAGCAGTACCCCCGACAGGGTTGGGCAGCCCCAGCATTTT
.	TRBV5-1	.	16	TRBJ2-2	CASSFTVTVNTGELFF	TGCGCCAGCAGCTTTACGGTGACAGTGAACACCGGGGAGCTGTTTTTT
.	TRBV13	.	14	TRBJ2-7	CASSSAGGGYEQYF	TGTGCCAGCAGCTCCGCAGGAGGGGGTTACGAGCAGTACTTC